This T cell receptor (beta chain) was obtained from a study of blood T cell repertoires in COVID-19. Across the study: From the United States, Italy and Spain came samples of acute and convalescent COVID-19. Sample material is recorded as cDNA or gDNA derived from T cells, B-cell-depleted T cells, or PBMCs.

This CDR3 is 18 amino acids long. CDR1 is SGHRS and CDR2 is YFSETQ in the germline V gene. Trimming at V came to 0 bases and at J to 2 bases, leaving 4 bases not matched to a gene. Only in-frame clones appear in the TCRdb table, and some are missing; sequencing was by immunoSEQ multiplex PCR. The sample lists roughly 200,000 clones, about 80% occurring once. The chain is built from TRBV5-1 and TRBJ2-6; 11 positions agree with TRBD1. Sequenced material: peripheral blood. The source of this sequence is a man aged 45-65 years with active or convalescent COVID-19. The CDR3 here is CASSLEGQGVAGANVLTF. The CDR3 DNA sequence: TGCGCCAGCAGCTTGGAGGGACAGGGGGTCGCTGGGGCCAACGTCCTGACTTTC.